The present T cell receptor (beta chain) was sequenced within a study of blood T cell repertoires in COVID-19. Study-wide context: There were acute and convalescent COVID-19 samples, and they came from the United States, Italy and Spain.

Profiled with immunoSEQ multiplex PCR; TCRdb holds only in-frame clones, not every one. The sample yields some 150,000 clones, roughly 88% seen once. The CDR3 has 14 residues. Germline CDR1 reads MDHEN; CDR2 reads SYDVKM. Trimming pared 5 bases from V and 7 bases from J, leaving 17 bases between. The gene calls are TRBV28 and TRBJ1-1, with D maybe TRBD1 (6 bases). The specimen sequenced was peripheral blood. The TCR sequence derives from a man between 60 and 75 years old who had recovered from COVID-19. CDR3 in DNA: TGTGCCAGCAGTCCTCCTGGACAGTACCTTGAAGCTTTCTTT. It is translated as CASSPPGQYLEAFF.